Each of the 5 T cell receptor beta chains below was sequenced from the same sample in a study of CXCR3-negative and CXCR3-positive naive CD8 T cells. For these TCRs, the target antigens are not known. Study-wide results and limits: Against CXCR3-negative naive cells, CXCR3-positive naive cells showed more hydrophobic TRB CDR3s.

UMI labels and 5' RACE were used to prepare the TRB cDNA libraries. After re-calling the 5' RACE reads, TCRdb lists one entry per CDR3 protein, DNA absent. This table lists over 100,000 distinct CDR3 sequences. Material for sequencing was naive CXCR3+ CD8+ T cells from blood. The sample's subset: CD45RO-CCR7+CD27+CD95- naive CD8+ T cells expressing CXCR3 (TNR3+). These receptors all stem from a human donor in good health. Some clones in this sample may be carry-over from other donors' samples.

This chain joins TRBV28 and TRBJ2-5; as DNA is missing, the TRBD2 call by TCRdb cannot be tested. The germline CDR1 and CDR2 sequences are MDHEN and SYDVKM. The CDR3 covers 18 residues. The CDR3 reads CASSPRTSGRAGDETQYF.

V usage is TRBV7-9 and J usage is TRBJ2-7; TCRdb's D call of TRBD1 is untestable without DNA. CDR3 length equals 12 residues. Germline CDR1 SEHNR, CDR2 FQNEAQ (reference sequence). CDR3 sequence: CASSFGDSSEYF.

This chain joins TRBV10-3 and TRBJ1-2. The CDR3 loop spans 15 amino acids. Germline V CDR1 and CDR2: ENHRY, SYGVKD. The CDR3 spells CAISESGIANYGYTF.

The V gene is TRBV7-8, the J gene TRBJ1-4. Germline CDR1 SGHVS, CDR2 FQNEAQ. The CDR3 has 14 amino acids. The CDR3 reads CASSFADSNEKLFF.

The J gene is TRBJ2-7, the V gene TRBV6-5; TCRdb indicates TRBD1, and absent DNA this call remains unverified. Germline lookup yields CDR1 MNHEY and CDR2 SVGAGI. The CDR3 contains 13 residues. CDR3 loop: CASSYRGENEQYF.